Listed here are 23 T cell receptor beta chains from one sample, sequenced in a study of cytomegalovirus exposure and HLA in healthy donors. In the PCR, 60 Vbeta and 13 Jbeta primers were used. The table came from immunoSEQ multiplex PCR; TCRdb's copy has only in-frame clones and leaves some out. The sample holds over 150,000 clones, around 80% seen once. Sequences were obtained from PBMCs. These receptors originate from a man aged 25-40 years in good health and CMV-seronegative.

V is TRBV27 and J is TRBJ1-3, with 7 bases identical to TRBD1. Germline values: CDR1 MNHEY, CDR2 SMNVEV (reference sequence). Trimming cost V 6 bases and J 2 bases; bases outside gene matches: 16. The CDR3 extends over 18 amino acids. Here the CDR3 reads CASSRNRQGLLAGNTIYF. CDR3 nucleotide sequence: TGTGCCAGCAGCAGAAACCGACAGGGACTTCTCGCTGGAAACACCATATATTTT.

The chain joins TRBV19 to TRBJ2-5; no clear D gene. The J call may not be correct, given that the DNA end is closer to TRBJ2-7. Per the germline V gene, CDR1 is LNHDA and CDR2 is SQIVND (reference sequence). The CDR3 spans 14 residues. DNA for the CDR3: TGTGCCAGTAATTCTCCAGGAAGCTCCTACGAGCAGTACTTC. It translates to CASNSPGSSYEQYF.

The gene calls are TRBV29-1 and TRBJ1-5, with 9 bases matching TRBD1. Germline values: CDR1 SQVTM, CDR2 ANQGSEA. This CDR3 has 14 amino acids. V was pared by 7 bases and J by 4 bases, with 8 bases of the junction left unmatched. Here the CDR3 reads CSAAGTGLNQPQHF. In nucleotides, the CDR3 is TGCAGCGCCGCCGGGACAGGGTTAAATCAGCCCCAGCATTTT.

J is TRBJ1-1 and V is TRBV6-5; D is unclear. The CDR3 consists of 16 residues. With 2 bases removed from V and 1 base from J, the gap between germline ends came to 14 bases. In germline, CDR1 is MNHEY, CDR2 SVGAGI. The DNA for the CDR3 is TGTGCCAGCAGTTACGACGGGTCCCGAAAGAACACTGAAGCTTTCTTT. Protein product: CASSYDGSRKNTEAFF.

The V gene is TRBV6-5, the J gene TRBJ1-5; D is possibly TRBD1 (6 bases). Per the germline V gene, CDR1 is MNHEY and CDR2 is SVGAGI. V was cut by 4 bases and J by 6 bases, with 13 bases left in between. This CDR3 spans 14 amino acids. The CDR3 spells CASSSGGRGQPQHF. The CDR3 coding sequence is TGTGCCAGCAGTTCGGGGGGGCGCGGTCAGCCCCAGCATTTT.

The J gene is TRBJ2-5, the V gene TRBV25-1, with D tentatively TRBD1 (6 bases). V lost 8 bases, J lost 1 base, and 14 bases lay in between. The CDR3 consists of 14 residues. CDR1 MGHDK and CDR2 SYGVNS come from the germline V gene. CDR3 sequence reads: CASGGQTTQETQYF. The CDR3 DNA reads as TGTGCCAGCGGCGGACAGACAACCCAAGAGACCCAGTACTTC.

The rearrangement uses TRBV9 and TRBJ2-7; TRBD2 matches at 7 bases. After removal of 4 bases from V and 4 bases from J, the junction contained 5 bases not matched to a gene. The germline CDR1 and CDR2 sequences are SGDLS and YYNGEE. CDR3 length: 13 residues. CDR3 coding DNA: TGTGCCAGCAGCCTCGGGCGGGGGTACGAGCAGTACTTC. Protein sequence: CASSLGRGYEQYF.

In its sample, this clone was seen a few times. This sequence joins TRBV7-6 and TRBJ2-1; D unclear. Trimming cost V 6 bases and J 8 bases, with 8 bases left between them. The CDR3 runs 11 residues. Germline CDR1 SGHVS, CDR2 FNYEAQ. The CDR3 here is CASRSLDEQFF. The CDR3 DNA reads as TGTGCCAGCAGAAGTCTAGATGAGCAGTTCTTC.

The rearrangement joins TRBV6-6 to TRBJ2-7; TRBD2 aligns across 12 bases. This CDR3 is 15 amino acids long. The J segment lost 2 bases and the V segment lost 4 bases, leaving 3 bases of the junction unmatched. Germline V gene data show CDR1 as MNHNY and CDR2 as SVGAGI (reference sequence). The CDR3 DNA reads as TGTGCCAGCAGTTCTAGCGGGGGGGCACCCTACGAGCAGTACTTC. Protein sequence: CASSSSGGAPYEQYF.

This clone has only a few counts. The CDR3 nucleotides read TGTGCCAGCAGCCCCCGACAGGGCGACACCGGGGAGCTGTTTTTT. Its protein product is CASSPRQGDTGELFF. The chain links TRBV4-2 to TRBJ2-2; the match to TRBD1 covers 7 bases. After removal of 4 bases from V and 3 bases from J, the junction contained 5 bases not matched to a gene. The CDR3 has 15 residues. Germline V gene sequence: CDR1 LGHNA, CDR2 YNFKEQ.

J is TRBJ1-4 and V is TRBV6-5, with 7 positions matching TRBD1. Looked up from germline, CDR1 is MNHEY and CDR2 is SVGAGI. The ends lost 5 bases at V and 9 bases at J; junction bases unmatched: 9. The CDR3 runs to 14 residues. In DNA, the CDR3 is TGTGCCAGCAGTGAAGAGAGGACAGGTCAAAAACTGTTTTTT. Protein sequence: CASSEERTGQKLFF.

The chain is built from TRBV6-1 and TRBJ2-1; perhaps TRBD2 as D (5 bases). The CDR3 has 15 residues. Germline V gene lookup returns CDR1 MNHNS and CDR2 SASEGT. V was trimmed by 1 base and J by 9 bases, leaving 16 bases between them. The CDR3: CASSEEGLARTEQFF. DNA for the CDR3: TGTGCCAGCAGTGAAGAGGGCCTAGCCCGGACTGAGCAGTTCTTC.

The chain couples TRBV10-2 to TRBJ2-3; 7 bases map to TRBD2. The CDR3 spans 16 residues. Germline trimming cut 0 bases from V and 2 bases from J; bases unmatched to any gene: 5. Germline V lookup: CDR1 WSHSY, CDR2 SAAADI. CDR3 sequence: CASSESSGHYTDTQYF. The CDR3 DNA follows: TGCGCCAGCAGTGAGTCTAGCGGGCATTACACAGATACGCAGTATTTT.

This chain joins TRBV19 and TRBJ1-5; 9 bases are a match to TRBD1. The V gene's germline CDR1 is LNHDA and CDR2 SQIVND (reference sequence). V was clipped by 6 bases and J by 1 base; unmatched bases: 1. The CDR3 sequence is 14 residues long. CDR3 protein: CASRTGGSNQPQHF. The CDR3 bases are TGTGCCAGTAGGACAGGGGGGAGCAATCAGCCCCAGCATTTT. Looking up the rest from reference TRBV19 and TRBJ1-5 gives the full variable domain: DGGITQSPKYLFRKEGQNVTLSCEQNLNHDAMYWYRQDPGQGLRLIYYSQIVNDFQKGDIAEGYSVSREKKESFPLTVTSAQKNPTAFYLCASRTGGSNQPQHFGDGTRLSIL.

The sample holds one count of this clone. The chain employs TRBV27 and TRBJ1-2; weak D call: TRBD1 (6 bases). The V gene lost 8 bases and the J gene lost 6 bases, with 28 bases spanning the gap. The CDR3 totals 17 residues. Germline lookup yields CDR1 MNHEY and CDR2 SMNVEV (reference sequence). CDR3 region: CASYGAGGRHGYDGYTF. Written as DNA, the CDR3 is TGTGCCAGCTACGGTGCGGGGGGCCGACATGGATACGATGGCTACACCTTC.

The J gene is TRBJ1-2, the V gene TRBV4-1; TRBD1 aligns across 8 bases. J was trimmed by 7 bases and V by 2 bases; bases with no gene match: 15. This CDR3 is 17 amino acids long. The germline CDR1 and CDR2 sequences are MGHRA and YSYEKL. In DNA form, the CDR3 reads TGCGCCAGCAGCCAACCGACTATAGACAGGGGCAGCCGTGGCTACACCTTC. Its protein is CASSQPTIDRGSRGYTF.

The V call is TRBV5-6, the J call TRBJ1-1; D is unclear. The CDR3 is made up of 12 amino acids. Germline assignment: CDR1 SGHDT and CDR2 YYEEEE. With 5 bases removed from V and 6 bases from J, the gap between germline ends came to 11 bases. CDR3: CASRLGLAEAFF. CDR3 in DNA: TGTGCCAGCAGACTCGGACTAGCTGAAGCTTTCTTT.

The chain couples TRBV5-4 to TRBJ2-7, with a possible D match to TRBD2 (5 bases). This CDR3 has 15 residues. The germline V gene has CDR1 SGHNT and CDR2 YYREEE (reference sequence). V was clipped by 0 bases and J by 1 base, with 11 bases between them. The CDR3 region has the DNA TGTGCCAGCAGCTTGGAGGTAGCGAGATCCTACGAGCAGTACTTC. Protein: CASSLEVARSYEQYF. The entire variable domain, with the rest obtained from reference TRBV5-4 and TRBJ2-7, is as follows: ETGVTQSPTHLIKTRGQQVTLRCSSQSGHNTVSWYQQALGQGPQFIFQYYREEENGRGNFPPRFSGLQFPNYSSELNVNALELDDSALYLCASSLEVARSYEQYFGPGTRLTVT.

The genes are TRBV28 and TRBJ2-7; D may be TRBD2 (6 bases). This CDR3 region has 15 residues. CDR1 is MDHEN and CDR2 is SYDVKM in the germline V gene. The V end was cut by 6 bases, the J end by 4 bases, with 19 bases between. The CDR3 is CASSRTGTPDYEQYF. The DNA for the CDR3 is TGTGCCAGCAGCCGGACCGGGACTCCTGATTACGAGCAGTACTTC.

The V and J genes are TRBV18 and TRBJ1-5; 8 nucleotides match TRBD1. The V segment lost 4 bases and the J segment 8 bases; nucleotides outside the gene matches: 10. The germline gives CDR1 KGHSH, CDR2 LQKENI. This CDR3 has 15 amino acids. The CDR3 here is CASSQDRAAGEPQHF. The CDR3 DNA follows: TGTGCCAGCTCACAGGACAGGGCCGCAGGAGAGCCCCAGCATTTT.

This chain uses TRBV7-9 with TRBJ1-6; 11 positions agree with TRBD1. The V and J ends lost 5 bases and 9 bases, in that order; junction bases with no gene match: 6. The CDR3 is 15 residues long. Germline V gene lookup returns CDR1 SEHNR and CDR2 FQNEAQ (reference sequence). DNA of the CDR3: TGTGCCAGCAGCCCAGGACAGGGGGCTAGTTCACCCCTCCACTTT. Translated: CASSPGQGASSPLHF.

This clone was observed a few times. The chain recombines TRBV13 with TRBJ2-1; D call uncertain. The CDR3 extends over 15 amino acids. Trimming took off 6 bases at V and 5 bases at J, with 17 bases between the two ends. Germline CDR1 and CDR2: PRHDT and FYEKMQ (reference sequence). CDR3 loop: CASRPQVEGNNEQFF. As DNA, the CDR3 is TGTGCCAGCAGGCCTCAGGTAGAAGGAAACAATGAGCAGTTCTTC.

The rearrangement uses TRBV28 and TRBJ2-7; possibly TRBD1 for D (5 bases). Germline loops: CDR1 MDHEN, CDR2 SYDVKM. The CDR3 has 15 residues. V was trimmed by 2 bases and J by 3 bases, leaving 14 bases between them. DNA of the CDR3: TGTGCCAGCAGTTTAAGTTTCCAGGGTGGCTACGAGCAGTACTTC. Translation gives CASSLSFQGGYEQYF.